These T cell receptor beta chains were read from a single sample in a study of blood T cells in healthy people across ages. Via MiXCR, TCRdb re-called the 5' RACE reads, giving one row per CDR3 protein. The sample lists about 1.7 million distinct CDR3 sequences, 28% seen once, with about 7.7% in the top ten. Sequencing was carried out using blood. The receptors were sampled from a woman aged 30 to 39 in good health. CDR3s include the opening cysteine and the closing phenylalanine or tryptophan. The order of the fields is J gene, clone size, D gene, V gene, CDR3 DNA, CDR3 protein. D genes are given only for firm matches. The size entry is marked missing in some rows and otherwise reads once, few, many or a size class.

TRBJ2-3	many	-	TRBV7-2	TGTGCCAGCAGCCGGGGACTTCTCACAGATACGCAGTATTTT	CASSRGLLTDTQYF
TRBJ1-1	-	-	TRBV20-1	TGCAGTGCTAGAGAAGGAACTGCACCTGAAGCTTTCTTT	CSAREGTAPEAFF
TRBJ2-7	-	-	TRBV2	TGTGCCAGCAGTGAAGATGTGGCTAGCGAGCAGTACTTC	CASSEDVASEQYF
TRBJ2-1	-	-	TRBV4-2	TGTGCCAGCAGCCAAGTGATGGAGGGGTCAGGAGAGCAGTTCTTC	CASSQVMEGSGEQFF
TRBJ2-5	-	-	TRBV2	TGTGCCAGCAGGAGGGGCGGGGGCCAACAAGAGACCCAGTACTTC	CASRRGGGQQETQYF
TRBJ2-7	many	-	TRBV6-1	TGTGCCAGCAGTGCAACGTATCAGGGGACCTACGAGCAGTACTTC	CASSATYQGTYEQYF
TRBJ2-1	-	-	TRBV6-5	TGTGCCAGCAGCCCTTTCGGGTCCAGCGATGAGCAGTTCTTC	CASSPFGSSDEQFF
TRBJ1-2	once	-	TRBV18	TGTGCCAGCAATAATGGGGATAACTATGGCTACACCTTC	CASNNGDNYGYTF
TRBJ2-6	-	-	TRBV28	TGTGCCAGCAGTTTACTAGGAGTCTCTGGGGCCAACGTCCGGACTTTC	CASSLLGVSGANVRTF
TRBJ2-5	many	TRBD2	TRBV5-6	TGTGCCAGCAGCTTGGTCGCGGGGGTAGAGACCCAGTACTTC	CASSLVAGVETQYF
TRBJ2-7	-	-	TRBV3-1	TGTGCCAGCAGCCGTTGGAGCGAGCAGTACTTC	CASSRWSEQYF
TRBJ2-7	-	-	TRBV28	TGTGCCAACAGTTGGGGGGTGTCGTCTTACGAGCAGTACTTC	CANSWGVSSYEQYF
TRBJ2-1	many	-	TRBV5-1	TGCGCCAGCAGTTACGGGACCCCCCGTTCGGAGCAGTTCTTC	CASSYGTPRSEQFF
TRBJ2-1	-	-	TRBV6-5	TGTGCCAGCAGTTATAGCGCACAAGAACCCTACAATGAGCAGTTCTTC	CASSYSAQEPYNEQFF
TRBJ2-1	-	TRBD2	TRBV20-1	TGCAGTGCTAGATCGGCTAGCGGGAGCTCCTACAATGAGCAGTTCTTC	CSARSASGSSYNEQFF
TRBJ2-7	once	TRBD2	TRBV7-2	TGTGCCAGCAGCTCTAGGTTTGGGGGGGACGAGCAGTACTTC	CASSSRFGGDEQYF
TRBJ2-7	few	-	TRBV7-7	TGTGCCAGCAGCCGTATTCCGGGTCACTACAATGAGCAGTACTTC	CASSRIPGHYNEQYF
TRBJ2-5	-	TRBD1	TRBV6-6	TGTGCCAGCAGGAGCCGGGACAGGGGAGGAGAGACCCAGTACTTC	CASRSRDRGGETQYF
TRBJ2-7	many	TRBD1	TRBV7-3	TGTGCCAGCAGCTTGCGACAGGGGCAGAAGGAGCAGTACTTC	CASSLRQGQKEQYF
TRBJ1-1	many	-	TRBV29-1	TGCAGCGTGGCAGGGATCATGAACACTGAAGCTTTCTTT	CSVAGIMNTEAFF
TRBJ1-5	-	-	TRBV3-1	TGTGCCAGCAGCCGGAGGGGTCAGCCCCAGCATTTT	CASSRRGQPQHF
TRBJ1-2	-	-	TRBV7-6	TGTGCCAGCAGCTTGACCGACGGAAGCGACGTCTATGGCTACACCTTC	CASSLTDGSDVYGYTF
TRBJ1-2	few	TRBD1	TRBV29-1	TGCAGCTCAAGACAGGGCCATGGCTACACCTTC	CSSRQGHGYTF
TRBJ1-2	-	-	TRBV10-3	TGTGCCATCAGTGTGGGGCAGAGCCAGGGCTACACCTTC	CAISVGQSQGYTF
TRBJ2-5	few	TRBD2	TRBV5-1	TGCGCCAGCAGCCCCCCCCCGGGACTAGCGGGAGTTGGAGAGACCCAGTACTTC	CASSPPPGLAGVGETQYF
TRBJ1-3	-	-	TRBV5-1	TGCGCCAGCAGCCCCACCGGCGCAGCGGGAAACACCATATATTTT	CASSPTGAAGNTIYF
TRBJ2-7	many	TRBD1	TRBV5-1	TGCGCCAGCAGCTTCTCGGGACAGGGCAGCGAGCAGTACTTC	CASSFSGQGSEQYF
TRBJ2-3	-	-	TRBV5-1	TGCGCCAGCAACTCCGAGGGTGGGGGGACCACAGATACGCAGTATTTT	CASNSEGGGTTDTQYF
TRBJ2-3	few	-	TRBV7-3	TGTGCCAGCAGCTTAACCACGGGGTCAGGGAATACGCAGTATTTT	CASSLTTGSGNTQYF
TRBJ1-1	few	-	TRBV12-3/TRBV12-4	TGTGCCAGCAGTCGACGGACAGTAATGAACACTGAAGCTTTCTTT	CASSRRTVMNTEAFF
TRBJ1-5	few	-	TRBV6-2/TRBV6-3	TGTGCCAGCATGGAACAGGGCAGCCAGCCCCAGCATTTT	CASMEQGSQPQHF
TRBJ1-1	-	-	TRBV24-1	TGTGCCACCAGTGATTCAGGAGCTGAAGCTTTCTTT	CATSDSGAEAFF
TRBJ1-2	many	-	TRBV20-1	TGCAGTGCTACCCCGGACAGCTATGGCTACACCTTC	CSATPDSYGYTF
TRBJ2-7	-	-	TRBV21-1	TGTGCCAGCAGCAAAAAAGTTGCCAGCGGGGGCTTCACCTACGAGCAGTACTTC	CASSKKVASGGFTYEQYF
TRBJ2-3	few	-	TRBV29-1	TGCAGCATTGAGGCTGGCGCAGATACGCAGTATTTT	CSIEAGADTQYF
TRBJ1-2	-	-	TRBV5-1	TGCGCCAGCAGCTTGGTAGGGGTTGTTAATGGCTACACCTTC	CASSLVGVVNGYTF
TRBJ2-5	-	-	TRBV5-4	TGTGCCAGCAGCTTGGATTGGGTGGAGACCCAGTACTTC	CASSLDWVETQYF
TRBJ2-5	few	-	TRBV5-1	TGCGCCAGCAGCTCCCCCAGACTCCAAGAGACCCAGTACTTC	CASSSPRLQETQYF
TRBJ2-3	many	TRBD2	TRBV7-3	TGTGCCAGCAGATCGACTAGCGGGGGACGCCGCACAGATACGCAGTATTTT	CASRSTSGGRRTDTQYF
TRBJ2-4	-	TRBD2	TRBV19	TGTGCCAGTAGTATTAGCGGGGGGGAAGGCACCCAGTACTTC	CASSISGGEGTQYF
TRBJ2-3	-	-	TRBV10-3	TGTGCCATCAGTGAGCCGGTGAGCACAGATACGCAGTATTTT	CAISEPVSTDTQYF
TRBJ1-1	-	-	TRBV5-1	TGCGCCAGCAGCTGGGCCAGGGAGAACACTGAAGCTTTCTTT	CASSWARENTEAFF
TRBJ1-2	few	-	TRBV12-3/TRBV12-4	TGTGCCAGCAGGGACCAGGGGAGAGGCTACACCTTC	CASRDQGRGYTF
TRBJ2-5	many	-	TRBV6-5	TGTGCCAGCTGGAGGGGGCGATGGGAGACCCAGTACTTC	CASWRGRWETQYF
TRBJ2-1	few	TRBD2	TRBV7-9	TGTGCCAGCAGTCAAAATCCGGGGGGCTACAATGAGCAGTTCTTC	CASSQNPGGYNEQFF
TRBJ1-6	-	-	TRBV5-1	TGCGCCAGCAGCTTGGAAGACGGGGCACCCCTCCACTTT	CASSLEDGAPLHF
TRBJ2-3	-	TRBD2	TRBV4-3	TGCGCCAGCAGCCAAGATGCTAGCGGGAATGGAGATACGCAGTATTTT	CASSQDASGNGDTQYF
TRBJ2-7	once	-	TRBV11-2	TGTGGCAGCAGCTTAGATAGAGGAGGGACAATCTACGAGCAGTACTTC	CGSSLDRGGTIYEQYF
TRBJ2-5	-	-	TRBV11-2	TGTGCCAGCTCCACCGGGACTCCACGCAATGAGCAGTACTTC	CASSTGTPRNEQYF
TRBJ2-3	few	-	TRBV5-1	TGCGCCAGCAGCGAGGAGTGGGTGTTTACAGATACGCAGTATTTT	CASSEEWVFTDTQYF